This TCR beta chain was sequenced in a study of regulatory T cells in long-lasting Graves disease. This clonotype was observed many times. HTBI primers from iRepertoire and Arm-PCR of CDR3 regions yielded the TCR beta libraries. A single record per CDR3 protein comes from TCRdb applying MiXCR to the multiplex PCR reads. This table has around 320,000 distinct CDR3 sequences, approximately 16% appearing once. The time point: newly diagnosed GD, antithyroid drugs for less than 3 months. Generation of the TCR library employed RNA extracted from PBMCs. The CDR3 covers 13 residues. V gave up 1 base and J gave up 4 bases; unmatched junction bases: 1. Germline CDR1 reads SGHAT; CDR2 reads FQNNGV. The same specimen was also included in a second study, on T cells in Graves' hyperthyroidism and ophthalmopathy. That paper notes: Diagnostic assessment was based on clinical symptoms, serum thyroxine and TRAb, thyroid ultrasound and orbital computed tomography.

This clonotype was obtained from a man between 35 and 55 years old with Graves disease. The chain recombines TRBV11-2 with TRBJ2-7; 7 bases fit TRBD2. This material consisted of peripheral blood mononuclear cells (PBMCs), taken at new diagnosis, from a patient treated with antithyroid drugs. As DNA, the CDR3 is TGTGCCAGCAGCTTAGGGGAGGGGTACGAGCAGTACTTC. Its protein product is CASSLGEGYEQYF.